The clone carrying this TCR beta chain turned up a few times. This entry is derived from a study of naive and memory T cell subsets. Germline CDR1 reads SEHNR; CDR2 reads FQNEAQ (reference sequence). Trimming removed 5 bases from V and 2 bases from J; junction bases left unmatched: 9. The CDR3 sequence is 17 residues long. An equimolar mix of two oligonucleotides served as the beta constant-region primer for TRBC1 and TRBC2. Four rounds of PCR amplified the ligated cDNA using nested alpha and beta constant-region primers plus SP2. TCRdb analysed the UMI-ligation and nested PCR reads with MiXCR anew, one entry per CDR3 protein. The table has roughly 80,000 distinct CDR3 sequences, around 9% seen once.

This TCR derives from a human donor in good health. The V call is TRBV7-9, the J call TRBJ2-1; 10 bases fit TRBD2. The sequenced sample consisted of naive CD8+ T cells from blood. The CDR3 nucleotides are TGTGCCAGCAGCCCCCGTGGACTAGCGGCAACCTACAATGAGCAGTTCTTC. Its translation is CASSPRGLAATYNEQFF.